The present T cell receptor (beta chain) was sequenced within a study of CXCR3-negative and CXCR3-positive naive CD8 T cells. The overall study: Around 140 million TRB reads were obtained overall (about 1.5 +/- 0.3 million per library). Regarding the study as a whole: Both naive subsets showed comparably high diversity, and memory CD8+ cells showed much lower diversity.

CDR1 SGHNT and CDR2 YENEEA come from the germline V gene. This CDR3 has 11 residues. TRB cDNA libraries were made by UMI-labeled 5' RACE. TCRdb reworked the 5' RACE reads into one entry per CDR3 protein, no DNA. This sample's clone table lists 55,000 to 65,000 distinct CDR3 sequences. Note on this clonotype: Its cognate antigen is unknown.

This chain links TRBV11-3 with TRBJ1-1. The sample consisted of naive CXCR3- CD8+ T cells from blood. Subset here: CD45RO-CCR7+CD27+CD95- naive CD8+ T cells lacking CXCR3 (TNR3-). This clonotype was obtained from a human donor in good health. Some clones in this sample may be carry-over from other donors' samples. CDR3 sequence reads: CASSSLAEAFF. Combining the CDR3 with reference TRBV11-3 and TRBJ1-1 gives the whole variable domain EAGVVQSPRYKIIEKKQPVAFWCNPISGHNTLYWYLQNLGQGPELLIRYENEEAVDDSQLPKDRFSAERLKGVDSTLKIQPAELGDSAVYLCASSSLAEAFFGQGTRLTVV.